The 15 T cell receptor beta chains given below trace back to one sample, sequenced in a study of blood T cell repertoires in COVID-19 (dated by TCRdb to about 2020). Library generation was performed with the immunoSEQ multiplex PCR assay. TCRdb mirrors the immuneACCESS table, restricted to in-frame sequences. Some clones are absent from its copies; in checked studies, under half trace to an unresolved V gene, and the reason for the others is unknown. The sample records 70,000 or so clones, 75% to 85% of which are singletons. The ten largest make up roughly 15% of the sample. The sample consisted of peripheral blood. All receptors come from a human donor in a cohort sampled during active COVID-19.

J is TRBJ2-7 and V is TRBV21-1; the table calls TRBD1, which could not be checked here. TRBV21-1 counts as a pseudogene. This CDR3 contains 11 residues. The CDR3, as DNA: TGTGCCAGCAGCTGGCTCTGGGAGCAGTACTTC. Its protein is CASSWLWEQYF.

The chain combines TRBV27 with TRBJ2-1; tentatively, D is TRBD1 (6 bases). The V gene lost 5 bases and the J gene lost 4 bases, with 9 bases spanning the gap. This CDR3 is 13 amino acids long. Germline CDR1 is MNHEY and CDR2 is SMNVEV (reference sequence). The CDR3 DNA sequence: TGTGCCAGCAGTGGGGGCCCTTACAATGAGCAGTTCTTC. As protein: CASSGGPYNEQFF.

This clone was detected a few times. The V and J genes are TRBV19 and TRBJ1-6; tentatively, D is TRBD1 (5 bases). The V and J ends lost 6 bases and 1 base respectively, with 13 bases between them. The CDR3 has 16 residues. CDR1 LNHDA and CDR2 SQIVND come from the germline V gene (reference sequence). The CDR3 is CASSRLQESYNSPLHF. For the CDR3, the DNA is TGTGCCAGTAGCAGATTACAGGAGTCCTATAATTCACCCCTCCACTTT.

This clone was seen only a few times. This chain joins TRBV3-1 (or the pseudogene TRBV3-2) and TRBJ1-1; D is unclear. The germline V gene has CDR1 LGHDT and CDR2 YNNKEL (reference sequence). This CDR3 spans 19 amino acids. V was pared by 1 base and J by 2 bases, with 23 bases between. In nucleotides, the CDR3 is TGTGCCAGCAGCCAAGTGTTCGGAGGGCCCGAACTACTAAACACTGAAGCTTTCTTT. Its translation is CASSQVFGGPELLNTEAFF.

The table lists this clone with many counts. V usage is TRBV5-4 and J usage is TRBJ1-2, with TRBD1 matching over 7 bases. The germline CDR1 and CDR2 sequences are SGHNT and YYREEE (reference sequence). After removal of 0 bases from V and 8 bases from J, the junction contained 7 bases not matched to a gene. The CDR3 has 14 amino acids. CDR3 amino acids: CASSLGQGPRGYTF. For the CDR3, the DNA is TGTGCCAGCAGCTTGGGACAGGGCCCGCGGGGCTACACCTTC.

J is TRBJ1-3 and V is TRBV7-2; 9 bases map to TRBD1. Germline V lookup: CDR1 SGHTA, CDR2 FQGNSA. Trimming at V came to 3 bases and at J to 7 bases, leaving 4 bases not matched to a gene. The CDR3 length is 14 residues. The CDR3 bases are TGTGCCAGCAGCTTGGACAGGGGCGGGAACACCATATATTTT. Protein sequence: CASSLDRGGNTIYF.

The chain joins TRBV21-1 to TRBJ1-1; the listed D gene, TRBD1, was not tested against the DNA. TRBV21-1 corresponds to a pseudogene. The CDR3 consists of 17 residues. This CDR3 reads CASSPRDNEGMNTEAFF. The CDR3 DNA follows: TGTGCCAGCAGCCCCCGGGACAATGAAGGAATGAACACTGAAGCTTTCTTT.

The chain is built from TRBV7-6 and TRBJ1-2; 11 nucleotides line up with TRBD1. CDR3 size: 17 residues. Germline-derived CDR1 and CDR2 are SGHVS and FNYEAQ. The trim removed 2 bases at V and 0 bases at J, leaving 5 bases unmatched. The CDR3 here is CASSLTRTGGSNYGYTF. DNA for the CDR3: TGTGCCAGCAGCTTAACCAGGACAGGGGGCTCTAACTATGGCTACACCTTC.

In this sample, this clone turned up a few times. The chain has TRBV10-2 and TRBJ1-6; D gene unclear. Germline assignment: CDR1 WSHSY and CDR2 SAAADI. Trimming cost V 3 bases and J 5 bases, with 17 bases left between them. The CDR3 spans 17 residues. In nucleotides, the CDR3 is TGCGCCAGCAGTGACCCCAGCCGGGAACCCGATAATTCACCCCTCCACTTT. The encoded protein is CASSDPSREPDNSPLHF.

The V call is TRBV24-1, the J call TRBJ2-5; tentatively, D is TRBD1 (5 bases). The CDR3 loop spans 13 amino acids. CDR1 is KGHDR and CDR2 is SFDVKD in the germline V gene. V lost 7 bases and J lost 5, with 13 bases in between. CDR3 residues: CATSLQVGETQYF. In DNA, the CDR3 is TGTGCCACCAGCCTACAGGTCGGCGAGACCCAGTACTTC.

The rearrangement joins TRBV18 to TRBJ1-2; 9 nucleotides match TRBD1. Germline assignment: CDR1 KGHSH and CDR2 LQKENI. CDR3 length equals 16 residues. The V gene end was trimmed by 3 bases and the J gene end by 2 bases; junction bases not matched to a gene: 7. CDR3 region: CASSPPLQGANYGYTF. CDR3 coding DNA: TGTGCCAGCTCACCTCCACTACAGGGGGCAAACTATGGCTACACCTTC.

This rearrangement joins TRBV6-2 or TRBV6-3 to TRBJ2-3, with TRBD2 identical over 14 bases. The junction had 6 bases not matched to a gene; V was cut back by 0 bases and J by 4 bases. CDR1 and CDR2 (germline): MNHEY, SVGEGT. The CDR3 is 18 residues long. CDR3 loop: CASSYSTSGRAGADTQYF. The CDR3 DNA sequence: TGTGCCAGCAGTTACTCGACTAGCGGGAGGGCCGGGGCAGATACGCAGTATTTT.

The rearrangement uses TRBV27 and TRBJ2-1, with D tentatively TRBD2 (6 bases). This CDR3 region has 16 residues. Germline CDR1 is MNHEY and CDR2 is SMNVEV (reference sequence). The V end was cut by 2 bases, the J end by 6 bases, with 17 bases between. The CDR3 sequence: CASSLLLGSSVNEQFF. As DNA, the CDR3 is TGTGCCAGCAGTTTACTCCTCGGGAGTAGTGTCAATGAGCAGTTCTTC.

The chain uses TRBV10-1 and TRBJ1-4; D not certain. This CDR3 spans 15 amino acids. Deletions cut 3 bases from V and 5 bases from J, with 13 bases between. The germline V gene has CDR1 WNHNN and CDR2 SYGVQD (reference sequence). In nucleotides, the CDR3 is TGCGCCAGCAGTGAAGGGCGGACTCCCAATGAAAAACTGTTTTTT. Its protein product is CASSEGRTPNEKLFF.

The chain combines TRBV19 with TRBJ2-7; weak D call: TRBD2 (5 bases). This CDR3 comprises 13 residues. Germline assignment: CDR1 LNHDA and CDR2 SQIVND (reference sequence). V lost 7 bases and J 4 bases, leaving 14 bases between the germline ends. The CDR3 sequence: CASKPTRGYEQYF. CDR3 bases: TGTGCCAGTAAACCCACTCGGGGTTACGAGCAGTACTTC. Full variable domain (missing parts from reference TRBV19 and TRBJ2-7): DGGITQSPKYLFRKEGQNVTLSCEQNLNHDAMYWYRQDPGQGLRLIYYSQIVNDFQKGDIAEGYSVSREKKESFPLTVTSAQKNPTAFYLCASKPTRGYEQYFGPGTRLTVT.